The table lists the clone carrying this T cell receptor beta chain with many counts. The data were taken from a study of Graves' ophthalmopathy and Graves' hyperthyroidism. Other autoimmune diseases, uncontrolled infections, pregnancy or lactation excluded patients from enrollment. The PBMCs were taken from roughly 10 ml of fresh peripheral blood. Per the germline V gene, CDR1 is SNHLY and CDR2 is FYNNEI. The CDR3 extends over 13 amino acids. V lost 7 bases and J lost 5, with 14 bases in between. Amplification targeted the TCR beta CDR3 regions, with RNA transcripts as the source material. After a first-round RT-PCR with HTBI primers, a second-round multiplex PCR was run. TCRdb reprocessed the multiplex PCR reads via MiXCR and lists one record per CDR3 protein. The sample has about 380,000 distinct CDR3 sequences; approximately 15% are singletons.

Sequences were obtained from peripheral blood. The chain is built from TRBV2 and TRBJ1-1; maybe TRBD1 (6 bases). The sequence derives from a woman aged 18-30 years with stable Graves' hyperthyroidism. In DNA, the CDR3 is TGTGCCAGCACCGAGGGGGGGCTTACTGAAGCTTTCTTT. This encodes CASTEGGLTEAFF.